The 25 T cell receptor beta chains given below trace back to one sample, sequenced in a study of CD8 T cells in Susac syndrome. An input of 0.5 to 1 ug of RNA was subjected to reverse transcription using random hexamers. TCRdb reanalysed the immunoSEQ multiplex PCR reads using MiXCR and keeps one entry per CDR3 protein. Found here are 85,000 to 120,000 distinct CDR3 sequences, roughly 95% of them singletons; the top ten hold around 0.41%. Source material: CD8+ T cells from PBMCs. The receptor set was obtained from a human donor with Susac syndrome.

The chain links TRBV6-1 to TRBJ2-5; 9 nucleotides align to TRBD2. J lost 1 base, V lost 6 bases, and 12 bases had no gene match. Germline V gene sequence: CDR1 MNHNS, CDR2 SASEGT. The CDR3 has 17 amino acids. The CDR3 is CASSPGGAGGSQETQYF. CDR3 DNA sequence: TGTGCCAGCAGCCCCGGGGGAGCGGGGGGAAGCCAAGAGACCCAGTACTTC.

The chain has TRBV15 and TRBJ2-5; TRBD2 matches 9 bases. This CDR3 spans 16 amino acids. V trimming: 1 base; J trimming: 2 bases; junction bases outside the gene matches: 5. Germline V lookup: CDR1 LNHNV, CDR2 YYDKDF (reference sequence). CDR3 coding DNA: TGTGCCACCAGCAGAGGGGCGGGGGGGAGACAAGAGACCCAGTACTTC. It yields the protein CATSRGAGGRQETQYF.

V usage is TRBV6-2 or TRBV6-3 and J usage is TRBJ1-1, with 9 bases fitting TRBD1. After removal of 9 bases from V and 11 bases from J, the junction contained 7 bases not matched to a gene. The V gene's germline CDR1 is MNHEY and CDR2 SVGEGT. CDR3 length equals 11 residues. CDR3 protein: CASRTGVEAFF. CDR3 coding DNA: TGTGCCAGTCGGACAGGGGTGGAGGCTTTCTTT.

The rearrangement uses TRBV7-6 and TRBJ2-7, with 9 bases lining up with TRBD1. J lost 4 bases, V lost 1 base, and 5 bases had no gene match. The length of the CDR3 is 15 residues. Germline V gene lookup returns CDR1 SGHVS and CDR2 FNYEAQ. The CDR3 loop is CASSLDLGQGYEQYF. CDR3 DNA sequence: TGTGCCAGCAGCTTAGATCTGGGACAGGGTTACGAGCAGTACTTC.

This clonotype came up once. The chain carries TRBV5-1 and TRBJ2-7; 10 positions match TRBD1. The CDR3 extends over 15 amino acids. V shed 3 bases and J 5 bases; nucleotides not matched to a gene: 8. Germline lookup yields CDR1 SGHRS and CDR2 YFSETQ. The CDR3: CASSSTATGGNEQYF. CDR3 nucleotide sequence: TGCGCCAGCAGCTCAACCGCGACAGGGGGCAACGAGCAGTACTTC.

The genes are TRBV24-1 and TRBJ1-2, with a weak D call TRBD1 (6 bases). Germline-derived CDR1 and CDR2 are KGHDR and SFDVKD. Deletions cut 3 bases from V and 4 bases from J, with 11 bases between. There are 14 residues in the CDR3. The CDR3 reads CATSDPDRSYGYTF. CDR3 DNA sequence: TGTGCCACCAGTGATCCCGACAGGTCCTATGGCTACACCTTC.

The gene calls are TRBV20-1 and TRBJ1-3; possibly TRBD1 for D (6 bases). Germline CDR1 and CDR2: DFQATT and SNEGSKA (reference sequence). Trimming left V 0 bases short and J 4 bases short, with 13 bases between. This CDR3 comprises 15 residues. The CDR3 DNA reads TGCAGTGCTAGAGATGGGGGGACAACCGGAAACACCATATATTTT. Translating gives CSARDGGTTGNTIYF.

This clonotype has only a few counts. The V call is TRBV5-1, the J call TRBJ2-7, with 12 bases identical to TRBD2. Germline values: CDR1 SGHRS, CDR2 YFSETQ. This CDR3 spans 15 amino acids. The V and J ends lost 5 bases and 3 bases, in that order; junction bases with no gene match: 6. CDR3 sequence: CASRLGLAGHYEQYF. The CDR3 DNA follows: TGCGCCAGCAGACTTGGACTAGCGGGACACTACGAGCAGTACTTC.

This chain connects TRBV9 to TRBJ1-2; D is ambiguous. Germline CDR1 is SGDLS and CDR2 is YYNGEE. The CDR3 sequence is 15 residues long. V was pared by 4 bases and J by 3 bases, with 16 bases between. Written as DNA, the CDR3 is TGTGCCAGCAGCCTGAGCCCTAAAGAGGACTATGGCTACACCTTC. It specifies CASSLSPKEDYGYTF.

This clonotype came up once. The chain employs TRBV5-4 and TRBJ2-1; a possible D gene is TRBD2 (7 bases). Germline V gives CDR1 SGHNT, CDR2 YYREEE (reference sequence). Trimming cost V 2 bases and J 6 bases, with 12 bases left between them. The CDR3 contains 14 residues. The CDR3: CASSFGGGPNEQFF. The CDR3 bases are TGTGCCAGCAGCTTTGGGGGGGGGCCCAATGAGCAGTTCTTC.

This clonotype showed up just once. This chain uses TRBV6-2 or TRBV6-3 with TRBJ1-6; D not certain. Trimming shortened V by 0 bases and J by 2 bases, and 11 bases separated the two germline ends. The germline CDR1 and CDR2 sequences are MNHEY and SVGEGT. The CDR3 covers 17 residues. As DNA, the CDR3 is TGTGCCAGCAGTTACTCGTCCCCACAGACCTATAATTCACCCCTCCACTTT. This codes for CASSYSSPQTYNSPLHF.

The chain links TRBV6-5 to TRBJ2-7; TRBD1 matches 8 bases. Germline trimming cut 2 bases from V and 2 bases from J; bases unmatched to any gene: 8. The CDR3 sequence is 16 residues long. CDR1 and CDR2 (germline): MNHEY, SVGAGI. In nucleotides, the CDR3 is TGTGCCAGCAGTTACGGCGAGGGGGACAGGCCCTACGAGCAGTACTTC. It translates to CASSYGEGDRPYEQYF.

This clonotype was detected only once. This chain joins TRBV20-1 and TRBJ2-1, with a weak D call TRBD1 (6 bases). Germline V lookup: CDR1 DFQATT, CDR2 SNEGSKA (reference sequence). The CDR3 is 11 residues long. The V and J ends lost 4 bases and 7 bases respectively, with 8 bases between them. The CDR3 is CSANRENEQFF. The CDR3, as DNA: TGCAGTGCTAACAGGGAAAATGAGCAGTTCTTC.

The chain has TRBV19 and TRBJ2-1, with 9 bases aligning to TRBD2. V trimming: 6 bases; J trimming: 0 bases; junction bases outside the gene matches: 3. This CDR3 region has 15 residues. Germline V gives CDR1 LNHDA, CDR2 SQIVND (reference sequence). CDR3 sequence (DNA): TGTGCCAGTAGGCTAGCGGGGAGCTCCTACAATGAGCAGTTCTTC. This translates into CASRLAGSSYNEQFF.

The chain combines TRBV11-2 with TRBJ2-7; 7 nucleotides line up with TRBD2. The length of the CDR3 is 13 residues. Germline values: CDR1 SGHAT, CDR2 FQNNGV. Trimming at V came to 3 bases and at J to 2 bases, leaving 1 base not matched to a gene. This CDR3 reads CASSFREAYEQYF. CDR3 nucleotide sequence: TGTGCCAGCAGCTTTCGGGAGGCCTACGAGCAGTACTTC.

This clonotype was detected only a few times. This chain connects TRBV25-1 to TRBJ2-7; D unresolved. The CDR3 runs to 11 residues. CDR1 and CDR2 (germline): MGHDK, SYGVNS. The V and J ends lost 4 bases and 2 bases respectively, with 3 bases between them. CDR3 loop: CASSGAYEQYF. The CDR3 bases are TGTGCCAGCAGTGGTGCCTACGAGCAGTACTTC.

The chain joins TRBV20-1 to TRBJ1-1, with 8 bases that match TRBD1. Germline CDR1 reads DFQATT; CDR2 reads SNEGSKA (reference sequence). The CDR3 length is 14 residues. Trimming removed 3 bases from V and 3 bases from J; junction bases left unmatched: 6. The CDR3 bases are TGCAGTGCTAGGGACAGGGTTGGAGACACTGAAGCTTTCTTT. It translates to CSARDRVGDTEAFF.

A few counts support this clonotype. The chain combines TRBV4-2 with TRBJ2-4; D is possibly TRBD1 (6 bases). Trimming took off 0 bases at V and 0 bases at J, with 15 bases between the two ends. This CDR3 has 18 residues. Germline V CDR1 and CDR2: LGHNA, YNFKEQ. The CDR3 region has the DNA TGTGCCAGCAGCCAAGATGCGGACAGACTCTTAGCCAAAAACATTCAGTACTTC. It codes for CASSQDADRLLAKNIQYF.

The rearrangement uses TRBV24-1 and TRBJ2-1, with D uncertain. Trimming stripped 1 base from V and 13 bases from J, with 10 bases between. Germline V lookup: CDR1 KGHDR, CDR2 SFDVKD. The CDR3 sequence is 12 residues long. The CDR3 DNA sequence: TGTGCCACCAGTGATTTTAAAAACACCCAGTTCTTC. Amino acids: CATSDFKNTQFF.

The V and J genes are TRBV12-5 and TRBJ2-1; D is uncertain. CDR1 is LGHNT, CDR2 FRNRAP, per germline. The CDR3 covers 11 residues. V lost 4 bases to trimming and J lost 8 bases, with 6 bases between them. CDR3 in DNA: TGTGCTAGTGGTTCCCTGTATGAGCAGTTCTTC. It encodes CASGSLYEQFF.

V and J are TRBV12-3 or TRBV12-4 and TRBJ2-7; TRBD2 agrees at 7 bases. The CDR3 length is 14 residues. V was pared by 6 bases and J by 2 bases, with 7 bases of the junction left unmatched. The DNA for the CDR3 is TGTGCCAGCAGCACTAGCGAGGGGACCTACGAGCAGTACTTC. It encodes CASSTSEGTYEQYF.

This chain uses TRBV29-1 with TRBJ2-7, with 8 bases that match TRBD1. V lost 6 bases, J lost 5 bases, and 6 bases stayed unmatched. The CDR3 runs to 12 residues. Per germline, CDR1 SQVTM and CDR2 ANQGSEA. CDR3 loop: CSVLRGPHEQYF. The DNA for the CDR3 is TGCAGCGTCCTCAGGGGGCCCCACGAGCAGTACTTC.

This sequence joins TRBV13 and TRBJ1-6; D gene ambiguous. The CDR3 is made up of 14 amino acids. Germline V gives CDR1 PRHDT, CDR2 FYEKMQ (reference sequence). Trimming stripped 1 base from V and 9 bases from J, with 10 bases between. The CDR3 DNA reads TGTGCCAGCAGCTTAGTCGGGGAGGTTTCACCCCTCCACTTT. Its protein is CASSLVGEVSPLHF. The whole variable domain, filled in from reference TRBV13 and TRBJ1-6, reads AAGVIQSPRHLIKEKRETATLKCYPIPRHDTVYWYQQGPGQDPQFLISFYEKMQSDKGSIPDRFSAQQFSDYHSELNMSSLELGDSALYFCASSLVGEVSPLHFGNGTRLTVT.

The chain links TRBV12-5 to TRBJ2-3; no reliable D call. This CDR3 has 13 residues. Germline CDR1 is LGHNT and CDR2 is FRNRAP. V shed 4 bases and J shed 0 bases, with 5 bases lying between them. CDR3 protein: CASGWYSTDTQYF. Written as DNA, the CDR3 is TGTGCTAGTGGTTGGTATAGCACAGATACGCAGTATTTT. Drawing the rest from reference TRBV12-5 and TRBJ2-3, the complete variable domain is DARVTQTPRHKVTEMGQEVTMRCQPILGHNTVFWYRQTMMQGLELLAYFRNRAPLDDSGMPKDRFSAEMPDATLATLKIQPSEPRDSAVYFCASGWYSTDTQYFGPGTRLTVL.

The chain links TRBV9 to TRBJ2-2, with a possible D match to TRBD1 (6 bases). Germline CDR1 and CDR2: SGDLS and YYNGEE. This CDR3 comprises 15 residues. V dropped 4 bases and J dropped 1 base, with 11 bases sitting between them. This CDR3 is CASSPTGKNTGELFF. The CDR3 DNA sequence: TGTGCCAGCAGCCCCACAGGGAAGAACACCGGGGAGCTGTTTTTT.